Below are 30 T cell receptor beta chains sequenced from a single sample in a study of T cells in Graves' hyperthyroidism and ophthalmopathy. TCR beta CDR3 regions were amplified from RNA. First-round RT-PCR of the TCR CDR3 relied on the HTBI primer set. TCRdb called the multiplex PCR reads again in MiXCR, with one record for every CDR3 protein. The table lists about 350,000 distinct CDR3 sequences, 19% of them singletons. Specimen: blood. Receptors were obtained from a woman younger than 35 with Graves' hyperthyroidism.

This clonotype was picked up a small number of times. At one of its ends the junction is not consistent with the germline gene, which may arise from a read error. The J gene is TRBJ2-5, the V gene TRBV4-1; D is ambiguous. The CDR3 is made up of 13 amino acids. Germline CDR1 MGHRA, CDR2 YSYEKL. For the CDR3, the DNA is TGCGCCAGCAGCCAAAACAACCAAGAGGCCCAGTACTTC. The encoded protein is CASSQNNQEAQYF.

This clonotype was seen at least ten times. CDR3 residues: CAWTHGGGYEQYF. The CDR3 coding sequence is TGTGCCTGGACGCACGGGGGAGGCTACGAGCAGTACTTC. The rearrangement uses TRBV30 and TRBJ2-7; possible D gene TRBD2, 6 bases. V was clipped by 4 bases and J by 3 bases, with 13 bases between them. The V gene's germline CDR1 is GTSNPN and CDR2 SVGIG (reference sequence). The CDR3 totals 13 residues.

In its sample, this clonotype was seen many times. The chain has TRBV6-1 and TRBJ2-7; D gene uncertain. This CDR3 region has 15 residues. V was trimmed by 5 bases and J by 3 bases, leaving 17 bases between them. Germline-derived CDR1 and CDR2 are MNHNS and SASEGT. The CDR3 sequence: CASSLSSGDYYEQYF. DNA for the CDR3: TGTGCCAGCAGTCTCTCCTCTGGGGATTACTACGAGCAGTACTTC.

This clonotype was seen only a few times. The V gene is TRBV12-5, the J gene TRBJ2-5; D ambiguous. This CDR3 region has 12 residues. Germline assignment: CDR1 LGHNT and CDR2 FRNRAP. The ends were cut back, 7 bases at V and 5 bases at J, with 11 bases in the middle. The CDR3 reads CASVGQGETQYF. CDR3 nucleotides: TGTGCTAGTGTGGGTCAAGGGGAGACCCAGTACTTC.

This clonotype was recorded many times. The CDR3, as DNA: TGTGCCAGCAGCCCGGACAGTCGGTTTATCGGCTACACCTTC. This gives the protein CASSPDSRFIGYTF. The rearrangement joins TRBV11-2 to TRBJ1-2; TRBD1 might be the D (6 bases). CDR1 SGHAT and CDR2 FQNNGV come from the germline V gene. V was pared by 5 bases and J by 8 bases, with 18 bases between. The CDR3 has 14 residues.

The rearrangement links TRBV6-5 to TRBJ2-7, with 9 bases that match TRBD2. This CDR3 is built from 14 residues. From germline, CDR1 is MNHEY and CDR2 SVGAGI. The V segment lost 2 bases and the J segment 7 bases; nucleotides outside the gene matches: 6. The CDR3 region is CASSYETSGREQYF. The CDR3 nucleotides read TGTGCCAGCAGTTACGAGACTAGCGGACGGGAGCAGTACTTC.

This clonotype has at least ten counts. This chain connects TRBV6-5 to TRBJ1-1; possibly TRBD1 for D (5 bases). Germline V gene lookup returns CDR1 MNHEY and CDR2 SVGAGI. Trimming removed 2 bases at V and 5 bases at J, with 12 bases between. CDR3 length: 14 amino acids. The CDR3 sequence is CASSYKPTVTEAFF. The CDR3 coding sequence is TGTGCCAGCAGTTACAAGCCGACAGTGACTGAAGCTTTCTTT.

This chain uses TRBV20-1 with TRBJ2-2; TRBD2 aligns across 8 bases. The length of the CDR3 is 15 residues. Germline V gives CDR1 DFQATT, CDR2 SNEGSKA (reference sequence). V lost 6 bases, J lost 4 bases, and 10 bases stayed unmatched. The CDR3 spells CSARRLATSTGELFF. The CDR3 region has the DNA TGCAGTGCCAGACGACTAGCGACGAGCACCGGGGAGCTGTTTTTT.

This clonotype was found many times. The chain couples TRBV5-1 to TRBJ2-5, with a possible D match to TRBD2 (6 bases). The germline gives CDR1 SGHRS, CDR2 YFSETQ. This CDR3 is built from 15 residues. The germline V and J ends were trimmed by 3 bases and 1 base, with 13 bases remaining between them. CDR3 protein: CASSYPTAGQETQYF. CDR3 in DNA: TGCGCCAGCAGCTACCCTACAGCGGGCCAAGAGACCCAGTACTTC.

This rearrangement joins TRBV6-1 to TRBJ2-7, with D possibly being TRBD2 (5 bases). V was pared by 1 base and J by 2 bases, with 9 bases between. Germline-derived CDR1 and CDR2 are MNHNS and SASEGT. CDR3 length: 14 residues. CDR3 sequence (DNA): TGTGCCAGCAGTGAAGTGGCCGGGGCCTACGAGCAGTACTTC. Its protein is CASSEVAGAYEQYF.

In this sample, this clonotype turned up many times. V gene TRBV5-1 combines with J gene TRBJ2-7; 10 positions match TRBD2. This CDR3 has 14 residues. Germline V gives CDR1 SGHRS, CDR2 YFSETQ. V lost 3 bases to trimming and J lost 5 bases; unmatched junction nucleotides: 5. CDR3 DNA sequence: TGCGCCAGCAGCTACTTAGCGGGGGGTGACGAGCAGTACTTC. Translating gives CASSYLAGGDEQYF.

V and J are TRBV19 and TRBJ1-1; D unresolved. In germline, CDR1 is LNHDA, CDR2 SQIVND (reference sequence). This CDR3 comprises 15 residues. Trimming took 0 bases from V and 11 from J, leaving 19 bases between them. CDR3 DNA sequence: TGTGCCAGTAGTATAGAGGTGCGACCTCCCGGGGATGCTTTCTTT. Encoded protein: CASSIEVRPPGDAFF.

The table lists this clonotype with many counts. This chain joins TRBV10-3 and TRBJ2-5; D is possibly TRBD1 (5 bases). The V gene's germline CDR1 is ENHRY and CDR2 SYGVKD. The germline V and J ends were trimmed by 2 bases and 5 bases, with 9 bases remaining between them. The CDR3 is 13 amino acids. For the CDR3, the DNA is TGTGCCATCAGTGAGCCAGGGTTGGAGACCCAGTACTTC. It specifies CAISEPGLETQYF.

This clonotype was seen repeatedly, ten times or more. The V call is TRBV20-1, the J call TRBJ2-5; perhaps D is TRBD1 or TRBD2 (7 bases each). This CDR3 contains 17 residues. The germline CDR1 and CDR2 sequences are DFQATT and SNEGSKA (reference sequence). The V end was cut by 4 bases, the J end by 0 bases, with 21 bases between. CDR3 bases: TGCAGTGCTACAGGGGGGGTGGACCCAGGTTACCAAGAGACCCAGTACTTC. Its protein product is CSATGGVDPGYQETQYF.

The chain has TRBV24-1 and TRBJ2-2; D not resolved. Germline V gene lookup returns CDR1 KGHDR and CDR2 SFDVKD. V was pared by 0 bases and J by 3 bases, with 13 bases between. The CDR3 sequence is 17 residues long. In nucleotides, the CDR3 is TGTGCCACCAGTGATTTGGGGAATCGGTGGGACACCGGGGAGCTGTTTTTT. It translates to CATSDLGNRWDTGELFF.

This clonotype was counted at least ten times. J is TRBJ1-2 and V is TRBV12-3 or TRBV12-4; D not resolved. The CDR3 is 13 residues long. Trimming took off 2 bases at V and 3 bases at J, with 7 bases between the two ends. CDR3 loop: CASSLRRYYGYTF. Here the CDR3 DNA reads TGTGCCAGCAGTTTAAGGAGATACTATGGCTACACCTTC.

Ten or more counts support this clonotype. Here the CDR3 reads CASSPRGGEKLFF. The CDR3 nucleotides are TGTGCCAGCTCACCCAGGGGAGGTGAAAAACTGTTTTTT. This chain uses TRBV18 with TRBJ1-4; possibly TRBD1 for D (6 bases). V was shortened by 3 bases and J by 7 bases, with 9 bases between the two germline ends. The CDR3 length is 13 residues. Per the germline V gene, CDR1 is KGHSH and CDR2 is LQKENI.

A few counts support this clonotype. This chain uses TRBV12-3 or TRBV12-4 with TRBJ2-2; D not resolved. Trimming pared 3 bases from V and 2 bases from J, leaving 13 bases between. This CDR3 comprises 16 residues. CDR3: CASSFLDPDNTGELFF. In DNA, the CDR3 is TGTGCCAGCAGTTTCTTGGACCCAGATAACACCGGGGAGCTGTTTTTT.

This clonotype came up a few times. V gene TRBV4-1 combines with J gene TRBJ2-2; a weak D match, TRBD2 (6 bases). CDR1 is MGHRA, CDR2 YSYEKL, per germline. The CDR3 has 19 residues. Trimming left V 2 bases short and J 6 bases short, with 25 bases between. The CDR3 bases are TGCGCCAGCAGCCAACTTTGGAGGGGCCCAGCGGTTTTCTCCGGGGAGCTGTTTTTT. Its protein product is CASSQLWRGPAVFSGELFF.

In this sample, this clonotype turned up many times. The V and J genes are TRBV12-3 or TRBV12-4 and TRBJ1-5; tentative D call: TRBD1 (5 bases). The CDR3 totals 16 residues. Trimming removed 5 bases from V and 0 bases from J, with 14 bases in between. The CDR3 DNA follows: TGTGCCAGCAGTCCCTCAGACAGACTTAGCAATCAGCCCCAGCATTTT. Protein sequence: CASSPSDRLSNQPQHF.

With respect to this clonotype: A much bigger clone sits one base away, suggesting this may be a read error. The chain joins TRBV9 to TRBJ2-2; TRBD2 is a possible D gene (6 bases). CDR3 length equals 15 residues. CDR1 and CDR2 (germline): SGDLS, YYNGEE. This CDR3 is CASSVVPGATGELCF. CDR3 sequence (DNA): TGTGCCAGCAGCGTAGTTCCGGGAGCCACCGGGGAGCTGTGTTTT. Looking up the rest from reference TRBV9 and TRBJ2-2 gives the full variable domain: DSGVTQTPKHLITATGQRVTLRCSPRSGDLSVYWYQQSLDQGLQFLIQYYNGEERAKGNILERFSAQQFPDLHSELNLSSLELGDSALYFCASSVVPGATGELCFGEGSRLTVL.

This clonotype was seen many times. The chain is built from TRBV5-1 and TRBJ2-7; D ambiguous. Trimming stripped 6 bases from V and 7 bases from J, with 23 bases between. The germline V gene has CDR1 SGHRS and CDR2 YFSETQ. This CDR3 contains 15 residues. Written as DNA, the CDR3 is TGCGCCAGCACCTACGGCCCGGGCCGACCGGGTGAGCAGTACTTC. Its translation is CASTYGPGRPGEQYF. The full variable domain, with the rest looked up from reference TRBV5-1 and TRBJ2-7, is KAGVTQTPRYLIKTRGQQVTLSCSPISGHRSVSWYQQTPGQGLQFLFEYFSETQRNKGNFPGRFSGRQFSNSRSEMNVSTLELGDSALYLCASTYGPGRPGEQYFGPGTRLTVT.

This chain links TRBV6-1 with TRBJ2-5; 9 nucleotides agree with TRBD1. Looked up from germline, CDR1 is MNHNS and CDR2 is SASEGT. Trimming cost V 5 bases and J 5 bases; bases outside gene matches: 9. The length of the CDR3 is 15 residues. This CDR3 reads CASSQLGQGVETQYF. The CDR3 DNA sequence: TGTGCCAGCAGTCAATTGGGACAGGGTGTGGAGACCCAGTACTTC.

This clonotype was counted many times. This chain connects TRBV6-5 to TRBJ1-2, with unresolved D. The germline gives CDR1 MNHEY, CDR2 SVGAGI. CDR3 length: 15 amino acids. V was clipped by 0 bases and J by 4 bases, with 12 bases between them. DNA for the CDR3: TGTGCCAGCAGTTACTCTGACCGCTTCCCCTATGGCTACACCTTC. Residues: CASSYSDRFPYGYTF.

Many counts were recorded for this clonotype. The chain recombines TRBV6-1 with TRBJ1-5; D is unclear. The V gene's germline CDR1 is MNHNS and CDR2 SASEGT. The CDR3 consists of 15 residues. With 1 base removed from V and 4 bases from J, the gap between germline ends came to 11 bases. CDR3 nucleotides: TGTGCCAGCAGTGAAGGGCCCGGGGTTAATCAGCCCCAGCATTTT. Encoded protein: CASSEGPGVNQPQHF.

CDR3 in amino acids: CASSSPFGYGYTF. The CDR3 DNA is TGTGCCAGCAGTTCCCCTTTCGGCTATGGCTACACCTTC. The chain joins TRBV12-3 or TRBV12-4 to TRBJ1-2, with unresolved D. Trimming removed 4 bases from V and 4 bases from J, with 10 bases in between. This CDR3 contains 13 residues.

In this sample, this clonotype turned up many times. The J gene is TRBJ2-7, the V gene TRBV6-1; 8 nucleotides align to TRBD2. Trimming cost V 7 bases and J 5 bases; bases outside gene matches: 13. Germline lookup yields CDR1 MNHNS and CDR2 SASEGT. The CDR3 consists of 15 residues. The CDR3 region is CASTPGGNLDHEQYF. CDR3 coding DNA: TGTGCCAGCACCCCGGGGGGGAACCTGGACCACGAGCAGTACTTC.

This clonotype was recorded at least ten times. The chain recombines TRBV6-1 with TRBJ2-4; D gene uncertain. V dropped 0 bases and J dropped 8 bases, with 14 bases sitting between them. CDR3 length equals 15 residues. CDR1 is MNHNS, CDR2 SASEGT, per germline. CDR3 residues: CASSEAWGLLHIQYF. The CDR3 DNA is TGTGCCAGCAGTGAAGCTTGGGGTTTATTGCACATTCAGTACTTC.

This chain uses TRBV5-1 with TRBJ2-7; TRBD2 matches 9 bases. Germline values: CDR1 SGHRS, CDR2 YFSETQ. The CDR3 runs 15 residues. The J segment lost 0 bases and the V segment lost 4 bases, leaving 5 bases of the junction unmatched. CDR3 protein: CASSEAGGLSYEQYF. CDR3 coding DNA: TGCGCCAGCAGCGAAGCGGGGGGCCTCTCCTACGAGCAGTACTTC.

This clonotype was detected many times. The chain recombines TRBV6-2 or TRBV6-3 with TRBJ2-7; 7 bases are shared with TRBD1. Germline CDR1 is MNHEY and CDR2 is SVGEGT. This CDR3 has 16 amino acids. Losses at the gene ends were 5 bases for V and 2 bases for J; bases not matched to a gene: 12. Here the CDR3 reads CASSPPQGVIPYEQYF. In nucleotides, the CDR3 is TGTGCCAGCAGTCCCCCTCAGGGGGTAATCCCCTACGAGCAGTACTTC.